This T cell receptor beta chain was sequenced for a study of OX40 agonist ivuxolimab in advanced cancers. Whole-study results and caveats: Doses of 0.1 to 3.0 mg/kg were accompanied by clonal expansion of CD4+ and CD8+ blood T cells by week 6.

As to this clone: The target antigen is unknown.

This CDR3 contains 19 residues. Germline lookup yields CDR1 SEHNR and CDR2 FQNEAQ (reference sequence). The V segment lost 4 bases and the J segment 9 bases; nucleotides outside the gene matches: 17. The repertoire was sequenced with immunoSEQ multiplex PCR; TCRdb's copy has only in-frame clones and lacks some. The table has some 60,000 clones, about 85% seen once; the top ten hold approximately 4%. The sequence was collected from an adult with an advanced solid tumor such as melanoma, head and neck, liver or kidney cancer. The chain employs TRBV7-9 and TRBJ2-4; 14 bases align to TRBD2. Specimen: CD4+ or CD8+ T cells sorted from blood, collected in a trial of the OX40 agonist ivuxolimab. CDR3 DNA sequence: TGTGCCAGCAGCTCCGAAATGGGACTAGCGGGGGCCACTGTAGGCATTCAGTACTTC. This gives the protein CASSSEMGLAGATVGIQYF.